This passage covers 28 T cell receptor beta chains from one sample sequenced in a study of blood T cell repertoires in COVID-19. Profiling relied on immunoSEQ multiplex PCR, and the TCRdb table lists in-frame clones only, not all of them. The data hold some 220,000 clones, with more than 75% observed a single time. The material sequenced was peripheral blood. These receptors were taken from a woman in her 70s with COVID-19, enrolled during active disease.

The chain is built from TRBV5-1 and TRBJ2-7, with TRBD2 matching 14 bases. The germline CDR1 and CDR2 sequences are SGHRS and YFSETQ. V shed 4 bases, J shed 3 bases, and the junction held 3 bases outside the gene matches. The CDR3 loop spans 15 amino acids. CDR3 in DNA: TGCGCCAGCAGCAAGGGACTAGCGGGAGACTACGAGCAGTACTTC. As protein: CASSKGLAGDYEQYF.

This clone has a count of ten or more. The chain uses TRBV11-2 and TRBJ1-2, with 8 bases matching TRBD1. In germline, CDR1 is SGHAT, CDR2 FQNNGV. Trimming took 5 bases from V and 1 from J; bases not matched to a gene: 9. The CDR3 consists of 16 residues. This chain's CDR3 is CASSTTRDRSNYGYTF. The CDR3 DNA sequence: TGTGCCAGCAGCACCACCCGGGACAGGAGTAACTATGGCTACACCTTC.

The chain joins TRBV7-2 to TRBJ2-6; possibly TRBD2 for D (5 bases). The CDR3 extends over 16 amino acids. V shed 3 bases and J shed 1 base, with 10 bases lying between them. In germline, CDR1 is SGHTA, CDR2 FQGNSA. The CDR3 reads CASSFSRGSGANVLTF. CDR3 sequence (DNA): TGTGCCAGCAGCTTTAGCCGGGGATCTGGGGCCAACGTCCTGACTTTC.

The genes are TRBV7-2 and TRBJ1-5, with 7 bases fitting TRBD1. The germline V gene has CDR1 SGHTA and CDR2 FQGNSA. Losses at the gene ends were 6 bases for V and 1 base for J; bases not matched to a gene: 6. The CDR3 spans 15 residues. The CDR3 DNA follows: TGTGCCAGCAGACTAGACAGGGCAAGCAATCAGCCCCAGCATTTT. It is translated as CASRLDRASNQPQHF.

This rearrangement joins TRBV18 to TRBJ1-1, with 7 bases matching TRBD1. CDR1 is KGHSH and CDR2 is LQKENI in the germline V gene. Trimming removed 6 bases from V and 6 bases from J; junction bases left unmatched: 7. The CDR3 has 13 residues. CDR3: CASSPIGTAEAFF. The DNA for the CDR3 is TGTGCCAGCTCCCCTATTGGGACAGCTGAAGCTTTCTTT. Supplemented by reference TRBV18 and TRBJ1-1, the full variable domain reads NAGVMQNPRHLVRRRGQEARLRCSPMKGHSHVYWYRQLPEEGLKFMVYLQKENIIDESGMPKERFSAEFPKEGPSILRIQQVVRGDSAAYFCASSPIGTAEAFFGQGTRLTVV.

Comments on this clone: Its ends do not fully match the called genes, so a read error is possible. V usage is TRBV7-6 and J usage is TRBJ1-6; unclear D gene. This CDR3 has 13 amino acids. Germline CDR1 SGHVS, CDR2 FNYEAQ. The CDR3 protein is CASSNRFYSPLHF. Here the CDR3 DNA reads TGTGCTAGCAGTAACAGATTTTATTCACCCCTCCACTTT.

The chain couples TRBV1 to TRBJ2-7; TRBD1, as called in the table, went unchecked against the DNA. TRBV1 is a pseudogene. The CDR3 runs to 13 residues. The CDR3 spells CTSSQSPGYEQYF. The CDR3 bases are TGCACCAGCAGCCAGTCTCCAGGGTACGAGCAGTACTTC.

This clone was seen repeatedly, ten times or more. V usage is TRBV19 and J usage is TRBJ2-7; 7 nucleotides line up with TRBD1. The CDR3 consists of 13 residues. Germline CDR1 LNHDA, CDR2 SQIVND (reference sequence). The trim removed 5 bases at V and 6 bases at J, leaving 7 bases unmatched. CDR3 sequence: CASSPQAGGEQYF. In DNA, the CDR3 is TGTGCCAGTAGTCCCCAGGCAGGGGGCGAGCAGTACTTC.

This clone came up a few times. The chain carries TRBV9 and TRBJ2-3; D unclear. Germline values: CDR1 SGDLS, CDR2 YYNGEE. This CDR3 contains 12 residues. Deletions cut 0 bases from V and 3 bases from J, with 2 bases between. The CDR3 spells CASSVVTDTQYF. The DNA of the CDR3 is TGTGCCAGCAGCGTAGTAACAGATACGCAGTATTTT.

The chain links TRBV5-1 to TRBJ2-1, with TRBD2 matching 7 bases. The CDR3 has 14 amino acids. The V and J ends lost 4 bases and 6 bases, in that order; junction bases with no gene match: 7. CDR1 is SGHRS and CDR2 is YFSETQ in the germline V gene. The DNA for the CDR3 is TGCGCCAGCAGCCTGGGGGGAGGGCTCAATGAGCAGTTCTTC. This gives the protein CASSLGGGLNEQFF.

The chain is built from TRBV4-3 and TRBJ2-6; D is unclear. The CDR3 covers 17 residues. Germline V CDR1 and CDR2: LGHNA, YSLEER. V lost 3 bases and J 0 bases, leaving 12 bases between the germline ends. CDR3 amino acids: CASSQMTSTSGANVLTF. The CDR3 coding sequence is TGCGCCAGCAGCCAGATGACTTCTACCTCTGGGGCCAACGTCCTGACTTTC.

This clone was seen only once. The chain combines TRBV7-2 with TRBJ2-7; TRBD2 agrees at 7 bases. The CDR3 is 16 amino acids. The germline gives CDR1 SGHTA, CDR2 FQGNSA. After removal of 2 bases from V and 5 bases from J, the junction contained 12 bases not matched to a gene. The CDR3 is CASSLNGAGAFHEQYF. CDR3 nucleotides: TGTGCCAGCAGCTTAAACGGTGCGGGAGCATTCCACGAGCAGTACTTC.

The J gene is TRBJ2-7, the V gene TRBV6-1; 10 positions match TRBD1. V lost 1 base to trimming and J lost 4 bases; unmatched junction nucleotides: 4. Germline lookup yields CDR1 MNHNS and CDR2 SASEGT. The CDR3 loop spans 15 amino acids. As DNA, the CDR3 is TGTGCCAGCAGTGAAGTAGGGGACAGGGGATACGAGCAGTACTTC. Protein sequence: CASSEVGDRGYEQYF.

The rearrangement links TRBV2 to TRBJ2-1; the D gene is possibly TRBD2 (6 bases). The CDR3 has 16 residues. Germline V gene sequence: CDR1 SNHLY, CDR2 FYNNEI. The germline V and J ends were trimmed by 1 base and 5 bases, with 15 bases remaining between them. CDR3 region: CASSEVGTLNHNEQFF. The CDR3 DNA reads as TGTGCCAGCAGTGAAGTCGGGACTCTCAATCACAATGAGCAGTTCTTC.

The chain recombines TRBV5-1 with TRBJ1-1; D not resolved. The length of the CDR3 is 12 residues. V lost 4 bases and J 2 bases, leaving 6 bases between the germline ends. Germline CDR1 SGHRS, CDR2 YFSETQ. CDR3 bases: TGCGCCAGCAGCACTTACAACACTGAAGCTTTCTTT. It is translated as CASSTYNTEAFF.

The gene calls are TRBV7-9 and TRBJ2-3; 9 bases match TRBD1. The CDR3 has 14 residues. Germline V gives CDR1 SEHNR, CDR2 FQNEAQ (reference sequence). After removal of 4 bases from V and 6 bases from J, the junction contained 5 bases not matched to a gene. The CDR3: CASSSRDRDDTQYF. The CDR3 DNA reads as TGTGCCAGCAGCTCCCGGGACAGGGACGATACGCAGTATTTT.

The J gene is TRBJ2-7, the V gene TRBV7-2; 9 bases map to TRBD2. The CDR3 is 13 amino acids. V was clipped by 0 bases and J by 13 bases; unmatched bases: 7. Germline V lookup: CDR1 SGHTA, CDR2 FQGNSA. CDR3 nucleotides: TGTGCCAGCAGCTTAGCGCGACTAGCGGAGGGCTACTTC. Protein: CASSLARLAEGYF.

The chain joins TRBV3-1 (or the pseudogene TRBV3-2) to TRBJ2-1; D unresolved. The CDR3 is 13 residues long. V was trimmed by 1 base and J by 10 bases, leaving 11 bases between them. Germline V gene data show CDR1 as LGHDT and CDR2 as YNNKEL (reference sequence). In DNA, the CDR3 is TGTGCCAGCAGCCAAGTTTATGGTCTAGAGCAGTTCTTC. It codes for CASSQVYGLEQFF.

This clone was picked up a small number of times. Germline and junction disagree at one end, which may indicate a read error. CDR3 coding DNA: TGCGCCAGCAGCAAAGACAGGGCCCTTAGAACTAATGAAAAACTGTTTTTT. Translated, it gives CASSKDRALRTNEKLFF. The V call is TRBV4-1, the J call TRBJ1-4; 7 nucleotides align to TRBD1. Per the germline V gene, CDR1 is MGHRA and CDR2 is YSYEKL. This CDR3 has 17 amino acids.

The CDR3 loop is CASSWGLEGEKLFF. The CDR3 region has the DNA TGCGCCAGCAGCTGGGGTTTGGAGGGTGAAAAACTGTTTTTT. The chain combines TRBV5-1 with TRBJ1-4; no clear D. The CDR3 loop spans 14 amino acids. Germline CDR1 is SGHRS and CDR2 is YFSETQ. The germline V and J ends were trimmed by 3 bases and 7 bases, with 13 bases remaining between them.

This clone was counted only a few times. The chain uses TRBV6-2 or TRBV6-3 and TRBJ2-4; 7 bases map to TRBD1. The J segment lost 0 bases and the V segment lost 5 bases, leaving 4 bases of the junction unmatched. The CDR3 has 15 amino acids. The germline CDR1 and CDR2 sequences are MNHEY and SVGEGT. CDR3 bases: TGTGCCAGCAGTGACGGGACAGTAGCCAAAAACATTCAGTACTTC. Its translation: CASSDGTVAKNIQYF.

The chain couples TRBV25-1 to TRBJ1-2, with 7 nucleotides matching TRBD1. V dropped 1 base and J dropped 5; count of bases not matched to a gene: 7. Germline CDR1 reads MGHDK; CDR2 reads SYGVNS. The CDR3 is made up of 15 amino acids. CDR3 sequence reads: CASSESAGGQYGYTF. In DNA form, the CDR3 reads TGTGCCAGCAGTGAATCTGCCGGGGGACAGTATGGCTACACCTTC.

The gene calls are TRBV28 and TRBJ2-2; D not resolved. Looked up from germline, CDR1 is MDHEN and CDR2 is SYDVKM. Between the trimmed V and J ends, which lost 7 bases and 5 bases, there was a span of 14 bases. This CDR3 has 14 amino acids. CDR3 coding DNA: TGTGCCAGCAATCCCAATCCCAAAACCGGGGAGCTGTTTTTT. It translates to CASNPNPKTGELFF.

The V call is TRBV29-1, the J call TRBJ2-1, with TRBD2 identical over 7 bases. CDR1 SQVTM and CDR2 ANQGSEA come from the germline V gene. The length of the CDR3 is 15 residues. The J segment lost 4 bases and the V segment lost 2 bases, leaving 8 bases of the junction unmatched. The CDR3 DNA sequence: TGCAGCGTTGAATTGGCGGGAGTCCGATACAATGAGCAGTTCTTC. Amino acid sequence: CSVELAGVRYNEQFF.

The CDR3 here is CASLKRNTEAFF. The CDR3 bases are TGTGCCAGCCTTAAGAGGAACACTGAAGCTTTCTTT. This chain links TRBV2 with TRBJ1-1; the D is unclear. V was pared by 8 bases and J by 1 base, with 8 bases between. Germline V gives CDR1 SNHLY, CDR2 FYNNEI. There are 12 residues in the CDR3.

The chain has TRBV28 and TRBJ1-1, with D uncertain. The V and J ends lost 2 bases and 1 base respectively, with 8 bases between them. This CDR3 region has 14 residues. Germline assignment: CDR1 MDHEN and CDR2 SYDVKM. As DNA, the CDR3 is TGTGCCAGCAGTTTACTACGGGGGAACACTGAAGCTTTCTTT. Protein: CASSLLRGNTEAFF. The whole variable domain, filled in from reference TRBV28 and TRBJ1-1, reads DVKVTQSSRYLVKRTGEKVFLECVQDMDHENMFWYRQDPGLGLRLIYFSYDVKMKEKGDIPEGYSVSREKKERFSLILESASTNQTSMYLCASSLLRGNTEAFFGQGTRLTVV.

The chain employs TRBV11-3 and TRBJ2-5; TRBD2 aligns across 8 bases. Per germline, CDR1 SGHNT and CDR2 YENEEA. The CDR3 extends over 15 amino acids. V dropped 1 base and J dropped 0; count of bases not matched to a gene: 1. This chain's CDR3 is CASSLGTSYQETQYF. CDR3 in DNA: TGTGCCAGCAGCTTAGGGACTAGCTACCAAGAGACCCAGTACTTC.

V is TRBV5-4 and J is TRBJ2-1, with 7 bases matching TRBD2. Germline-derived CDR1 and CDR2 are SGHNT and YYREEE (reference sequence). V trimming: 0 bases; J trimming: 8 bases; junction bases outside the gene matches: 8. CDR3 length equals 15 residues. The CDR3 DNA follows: TGTGCCAGCAGCTTGGTAGGGGCCCGGGGGGATGAGCAGTTCTTC. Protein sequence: CASSLVGARGDEQFF.